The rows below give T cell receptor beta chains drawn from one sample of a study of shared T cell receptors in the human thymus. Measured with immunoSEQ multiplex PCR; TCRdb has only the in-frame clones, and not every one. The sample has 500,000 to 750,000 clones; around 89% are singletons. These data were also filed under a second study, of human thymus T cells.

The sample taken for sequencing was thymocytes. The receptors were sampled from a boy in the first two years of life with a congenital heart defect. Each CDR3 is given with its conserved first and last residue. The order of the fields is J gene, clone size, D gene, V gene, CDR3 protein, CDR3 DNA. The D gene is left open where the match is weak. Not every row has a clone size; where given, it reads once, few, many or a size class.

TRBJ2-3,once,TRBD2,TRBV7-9,CASSSLAGLSTDTQYF,TGTGCCAGCAGCTCCTTAGCGGGCCTGAGCACAGATACGCAGTATTTT
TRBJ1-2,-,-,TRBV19,CASRLPGGSPKIEDYGYTF,TGTGCCAGTAGACTACCTGGGGGCTCTCCTAAAATAGAGGACTATGGCTACACCTTC
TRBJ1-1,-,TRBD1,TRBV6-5,CASSYPQQGVNTEAFF,TGTGCCAGCAGTTACCCCCAGCAGGGGGTTAACACTGAAGCTTTCTTT
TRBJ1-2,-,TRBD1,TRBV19,CASSTPGQTNYGYTF,TGTGCCAGTAGTACCCCGGGACAGACTAACTATGGCTACACCTTC
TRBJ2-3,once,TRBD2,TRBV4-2,CASSQEWGGAGGRRTDTQYF,TGTGCCAGCAGCCAAGAGTGGGGAGGAGCGGGAGGGCGCCGCACAGATACGCAGTATTTT
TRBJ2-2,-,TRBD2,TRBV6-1,CASSERGGHLLAGDKNTGELFF,TGTGCCAGCAGTGAAAGGGGGGGACACTTACTAGCGGGAGATAAGAACACCGGGGAGCTGTTTTTT
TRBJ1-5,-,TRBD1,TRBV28,CGTGLKLRNQPQHF,TGCGGGACAGGGCTGAAATTACGCAATCAGCCCCAGCATTTT
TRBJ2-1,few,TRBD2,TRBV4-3,CASSQGLAVYNEQFF,TGCGCCAGCAGCCAGGGACTAGCGGTCTACAATGAGCAGTTCTTC
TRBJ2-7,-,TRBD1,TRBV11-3,CASSPRTGIAYEQYF,TGTGCCAGCAGCCCAAGGACAGGCATTGCCTACGAGCAGTACTTC
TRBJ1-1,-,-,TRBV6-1,CASSAPTAMNTEAFF,TGTGCCAGCAGTGCCCCGACAGCGATGAACACTGAAGCTTTCTTT
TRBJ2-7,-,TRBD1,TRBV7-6,CASSPRQGVPGQYF,TGTGCCAGCAGCCCCCGACAGGGAGTACCGGGGCAGTACTTC